This TCR beta chain appears in the sequencing data of a study of blood T cell repertoires in COVID-19. Study-level background: T cells, B-cell-depleted T cells, or PBMCs provided the cDNA or gDNA that served as material.

How the authors handled the data: Using reference gene primer amplification, nucleated cell counts were estimated. This table comes from immunoSEQ multiplex PCR, and its TCRdb copy is limited to in-frame clones, with some not included. V and J calls and clone size are given by that table; D and trimming were obtained from the DNA. The sample has 99,000 or so clones; just over 85% are singletons. Patients at the Seattle site were enrolled during active infection and followed longitudinally. The CDR3 has 16 amino acids. With V trimmed by 4 bases and J by 8 bases, 7 bases remained unmatched. Germline loops: CDR1 MDHEN, CDR2 SYDVKM.

The J gene is TRBJ2-4, the V gene TRBV28; 14 bases match TRBD2. The sequencing input was peripheral blood. The origin of this receptor is a man between 50 and 59 years old with COVID-19, enrolled during active disease. CDR3 sequence: CASSSTSGGGVDIQYF. The DNA for the CDR3 is TGTGCCAGCAGTTCGACTAGCGGGGGGGGTGTGGACATTCAGTACTTC.